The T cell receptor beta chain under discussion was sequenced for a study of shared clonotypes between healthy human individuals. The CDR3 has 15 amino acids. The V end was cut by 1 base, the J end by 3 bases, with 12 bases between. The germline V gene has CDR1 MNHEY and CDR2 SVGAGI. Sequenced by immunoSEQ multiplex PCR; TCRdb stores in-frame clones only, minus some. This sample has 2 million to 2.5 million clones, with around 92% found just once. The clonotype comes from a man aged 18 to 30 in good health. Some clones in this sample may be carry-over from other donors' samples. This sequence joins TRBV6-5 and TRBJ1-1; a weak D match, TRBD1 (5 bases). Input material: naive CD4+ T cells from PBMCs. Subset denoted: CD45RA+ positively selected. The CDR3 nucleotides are TGTGCCAGCAGTTACTGGGCAGGGTGGGACACTGAAGCTTTCTTT. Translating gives CASSYWAGWDTEAFF.